This T cell receptor beta chain was observed in a study of radiation and T cells in renal cell carcinoma. Study-wide context: Nephrectomy followed 15 Gy stereotactic body radiation by 4 weeks. Study-level points and caveats: Top tumor clonotypes rose in blood 2 weeks post-radiation, then contracted. Pretreatment tumor biopsies were lacking, so baseline clonotypes are unknown.

Of note for this clone: The antigen remains unidentified.

The CDR3 has 14 amino acids. Per germline, CDR1 MRHNA and CDR2 SNTAGT. J lost 4 bases, V lost 6 bases, and 4 bases had no gene match. Only in-frame clones appear in the TCRdb table, and some are missing; sequencing was by immunoSEQ multiplex PCR. Here the sample spans about 91,000 clones, 82% being singletons. Time point in this sample: baseline pretreatment blood. Treatment denoted: 15 Gy SBRT to primary tumor, nephrectomy 4 weeks later. Blood was sampled at baseline, 2 weeks and 4 weeks after SBRT. The sample was blood, taken from a patient whose treatment included radiotherapy and nephrectomy. V gene TRBV6-4 combines with J gene TRBJ2-3, with 10 bases that match TRBD2. This clonotype was obtained from a man in his 60s with renal cell carcinoma. CDR3 sequence: CASRPGTSADTQYF. CDR3 sequence (DNA): TGTGCCAGCAGGCCGGGGACTAGCGCAGATACGCAGTATTTT.